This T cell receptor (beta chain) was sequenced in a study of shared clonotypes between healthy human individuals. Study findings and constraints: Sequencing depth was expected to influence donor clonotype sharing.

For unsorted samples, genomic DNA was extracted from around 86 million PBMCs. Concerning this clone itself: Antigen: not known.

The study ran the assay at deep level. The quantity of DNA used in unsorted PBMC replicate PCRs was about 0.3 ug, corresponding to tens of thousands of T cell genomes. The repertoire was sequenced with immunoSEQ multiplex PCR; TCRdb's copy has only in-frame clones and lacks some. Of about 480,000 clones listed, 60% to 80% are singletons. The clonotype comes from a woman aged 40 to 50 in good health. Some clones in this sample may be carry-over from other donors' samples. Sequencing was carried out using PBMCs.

In DNA, the CDR3 is TGCGCCAGCAGCCCCGGACTGCTTGCGAACACCGGGGAGCTGTTTTTT. It encodes CASSPGLLANTGELFF. The chain employs TRBV4-3 and TRBJ2-2; weak D call: TRBD2 (5 bases). Trimming took off 4 bases at V and 0 bases at J, with 12 bases between the two ends. The CDR3 runs to 16 residues. Germline CDR1 LGHNA, CDR2 YSLEER.